The clone carrying this T cell receptor (beta chain) was detected many times. What it binds is unknown. The data are from a study of glioma-infiltrating T cells. There are 15 residues in the CDR3. Trimming cost V 5 bases and J 4 bases; bases outside gene matches: 5. Germline V gene lookup returns CDR1 SNHLY and CDR2 FYNNEI. Study-level findings and limits: Non-neoplastic patients had below-expected tissue-blood divergence, while all gliomas exceeded expectation. Only very few CDR3 sequences appeared in both tissue and blood.

TCR alpha and beta CDR3 regions were amplified from RNA using iRepertoire nested multiplex PCR. Tissue mRNA or PBMC total RNA, 100-400 ng, went into one-step reverse transcription and amplification. TCRdb reprocessed the multiplex PCR reads via MiXCR and lists one record per CDR3 protein. The sample has tens of thousands of distinct CDR3 sequences, 20% to 25% seen once; the top ten hold roughly 6.7%. Sequencing was done on a sample of glioma tissue, nonneoplastic brain tissue, or PBMCs (not recorded which). This TCR came from a human donor with low-grade glioma or glioblastoma, undergoing nonglioma brain surgery, or in good health (not recorded which). V is TRBV2 and J is TRBJ2-3, with 11 bases matching TRBD2. This CDR3 is CASSSRLAGSDTQYF. The DNA for the CDR3 is TGTGCCAGCAGTTCCCGACTAGCGGGGTCAGATACGCAGTATTTT.